This T cell receptor beta chain was recovered during a study of spatial heterogeneity in lung cancer. Study-level background: The library had UMIs, and each TCR and UMI pair averaged more than ten raw reads.

The time point is: blood at routine non-recurrence follow-up after resection. The input material, whole RNA from tumor, nontumor lung or frozen PBMC, was sequenced unsorted. This CDR3 has 12 amino acids. V shed 3 bases and J shed 5 bases, with 8 bases lying between them. Germline values: CDR1 DFQATT, CDR2 SNEGSKA (reference sequence). Study conclusions and caveats: Ubiquitous, expanded tumor-derived TCRs were more frequently observed in blood at resection than at follow-up.

TCR cDNA molecules were tagged individually, and each one carried a unique molecular identifier. TCRdb passed the 5' RACE reads through MiXCR, listing each CDR3 protein once. Counted here are around 120,000 distinct CDR3 sequences, 12% occurring once; the ten biggest clones make up 16%. This clonotype was observed a few times. Its antigen remains unidentified. This specimen was PBMCs, taken at follow-up. The clonotype comes from a male donor with early-stage non-small cell lung cancer. The rearrangement joins TRBV20-1 to TRBJ1-5; D gene ambiguous. Here the CDR3 reads CSASMDYQPQHF. The DNA for the CDR3 is TGCAGTGCTAGTATGGACTATCAGCCCCAGCATTTT.